Listed below are T cell receptor beta chains from one sample, sequenced in a study of tumor-infiltrating lymphocytes in oesophageal squamous cell carcinoma. TCRdb passed the PCR reads through MiXCR, listing each CDR3 protein once. The sample records about 14,000 distinct CDR3 sequences, 45% to 50% being singletons. The source material was blood. The receptors originated from a male donor with esophageal squamous cell carcinoma. The CDR3 runs from the conserved cysteine through the conserved F or W. D genes are given only for firm matches. Size values are once, few and many counts, or a class for expanded clones, and some rows have none.

TRBJ2-7 | many | TRBD2 | TRBV27 | TGTGCCAGCAGTTTCCTCCCCGGGACTAGCCTCTACGAGCAGTACTTC | CASSFLPGTSLYEQYF
TRBJ2-7 | medium-sized | . | TRBV5-6 | TGTGCCAGCAGCTTGATCCTGTCGACCTACGAGCAGTACTTC | CASSLILSTYEQYF
TRBJ1-6 | medium-sized | TRBD1 | TRBV6-1 | TGTGCCAGCATCTCCGGGACAGGGGATAATTCACCCCTCCACTTT | CASISGTGDNSPLHF
TRBJ2-4 | . | . | TRBV7-2 | TGTGCCAGCAGCTTAGATGGGACAAGGAATGAGCAGTACTTC | CASSLDGTRNEQYF
TRBJ2-1 | once | . | TRBV7-2 | TGTGCCAGCAGCGAGGGACTGACCAACAATGAGCAGTTCTTC | CASSEGLTNNEQFF
TRBJ2-3 | . | TRBD1 | TRBV6-1 | TGTGCCAGCAGTGAACGAACAGGGGGGACTAGCACAGATACGCAGTATTTT | CASSERTGGTSTDTQYF
TRBJ2-3 | . | . | TRBV28 | TGTGCCAGCAGCCCACCCGTGGATACGCAGTATTTT | CASSPPVDTQYF
TRBJ2-1 | . | TRBD1 | TRBV7-6 | TGTGCCAGCAGCTCGGACAGGGTGGGAGGAGAGCAGTTCTTC | CASSSDRVGGEQFF
TRBJ1-1 | many | . | TRBV11-1 | TGTGCCAGCAGCTTAGCCGAATTCAACACTGAAGCTTTCTTT | CASSLAEFNTEAFF
TRBJ2-5 | . | TRBD2 | TRBV7-1 | TGTGCCAGCACAGCATTAGGACTAGCTAGAAGAGGCCAAGAGACCCAGTACTTC | CASTALGLARRGQETQYF
TRBJ2-1 | few | . | TRBV7-6 | TGTGCCAGCAGCGTTATCAGCAATGAGCAGTTCTTC | CASSVISNEQFF
TRBJ2-1 | . | . | TRBV12-3/TRBV12-4 | TGTGCCAGCAGTTTTATCTTGGGTTTTCGAGAGCAGTTCTTC | CASSFILGFREQFF
TRBJ1-2 | . | . | TRBV10-3 | TGTGCCACTGGGTTAGGCCCCTATGGCTACACCTTC | CATGLGPYGYTF
TRBJ2-5 | . | . | TRBV7-2 | TGTGCCAGCAGCTTAGGGGCAGGCCTTATGCAGACCCAGTACTTC | CASSLGAGLMQTQYF
TRBJ2-4 | . | . | TRBV5-2 | TGTGCCAGCAGCGGCTTTGGGGACAGCCACGGCATTCAGTACTTC | CASSGFGDSHGIQYF
TRBJ2-1 | . | TRBD1 | TRBV11-1 | TGTGCCAGCAGCTACGACAGGGGGCCCTACAATGAGCAGTTCTTC | CASSYDRGPYNEQFF
TRBJ2-1 | . | TRBD1 | TRBV6-2/TRBV6-3 | TGTGCCAGCAGTTTTCTCGGGACAGGGGGCAATGAGCAGTTCTTC | CASSFLGTGGNEQFF
TRBJ2-1 | . | . | TRBV7-6 | TGTGCCAGCAGCTTAGAGGGGAAGGGGTTTCAGCAGTTCTTC | CASSLEGKGFQQFF
TRBJ2-7 | . | . | TRBV7-7 | TGTGCTAGCAGCTTAGATACGGGGTACGAGCAGTACTTC | CASSLDTGYEQYF
TRBJ2-5 | . | . | TRBV12-3/TRBV12-4 | TGTGCCAGCTGGGCGGGGTACAATGAGCAGTACTTC | CASWAGYNEQYF
TRBJ1-5 | many | . | TRBV19 | TGTGCCAGTAGTATTAATCTGGATCAGCCCCAGCATTTT | CASSINLDQPQHF
TRBJ1-4 | many | . | TRBV12-3/TRBV12-4 | TGTGCCAGCTCAGCGGGGGGGGGGGGCCAACTGTTTTTT | CASSAGGGGQLFF
TRBJ1-5 | . | . | TRBV7-6 | TGTGCCAGCAGCGCGGCAGTGAGCAATCAGCCCCAGCATTTT | CASSAAVSNQPQHF
TRBJ2-1 | few | . | TRBV7-3 | TGTGCCAGCAGCCCGATGGGACGGGAGTACAATGAGCAGTTCTTC | CASSPMGREYNEQFF
TRBJ2-6 | . | . | TRBV7-2 | TGTGCCAGCAGTCGCAGCGGAGCTGGGGCCAACGTCCTGACTTTC | CASSRSGAGANVLTF
TRBJ1-5 | medium-sized | TRBD1 | TRBV6-1 | TGTGCCAGCAGTAAGGGACAGCCCCAGCCCCAGCATTTT | CASSKGQPQPQHF
TRBJ1-1 | . | . | TRBV28 | TGTGCCAGCAGGGTAGGGGGTTGGGGCACTGAAGCTTTCTTT | CASRVGGWGTEAFF
TRBJ2-1 | . | . | TRBV24-1 | TGTGCCACCAGTGATTTAGAGATTAGCCATGAGCAGTTCTTC | CATSDLEISHEQFF
TRBJ1-2 | . | . | TRBV5-1 | TGCGCCAGCAGCTTGAGCTCGGGAGACTATGGCTACACCTTC | CASSLSSGDYGYTF
TRBJ2-7 | few | TRBD2 | TRBV7-2 | TGTGCCAGCAGCCCCGGGGGGATCGAGCAGTACTTC | CASSPGGIEQYF
TRBJ2-7 | many | . | TRBV4-3 | TGCGCCAGCAGCCAAGGCCATTTCTCCTACGAGCAGTACTTC | CASSQGHFSYEQYF
TRBJ2-7 | . | . | TRBV10-2 | TGCGCCAGCAGTGAGCCCGGACAGATGTACGAGCAGTACTTC | CASSEPGQMYEQYF
TRBJ2-7 | . | . | TRBV10-3 | TGTGCCATCAGTGCGAGAAGGCATGAGCAGTACTTC | CAISARRHEQYF
TRBJ2-3 | . | . | TRBV7-3 | TGTGCCAGCAGCTTAAGCCGGAGCACAGATACGCAGTATTTT | CASSLSRSTDTQYF
TRBJ2-3 | once | . | TRBV6-5 | TGTGCCAGCAGTGATTTTAGGACCTGGGAAGATACGCAGTATTTT | CASSDFRTWEDTQYF
TRBJ2-1 | few | . | TRBV7-6 | TGTGCCAGCAGCTTAACCAGATACAATGAGCAGTTCTTC | CASSLTRYNEQFF
TRBJ2-1 | many | TRBD2 | TRBV9 | TGTGCCAGCAGCGATCTAGCGGGAGGCAATGAGCAGTTCTTC | CASSDLAGGNEQFF
TRBJ1-2 | . | TRBD1 | TRBV7-2 | TGTGCCAGCAGCTTAGCAGGACAGGGTAACTATGGCTACACCTTC | CASSLAGQGNYGYTF
TRBJ2-3 | many | . | TRBV27 | TGTGCCAGCAGCCCCCCGACGGGCCCAAGCACAGATACGCAGTATTTT | CASSPPTGPSTDTQYF
TRBJ2-5 | . | . | TRBV7-6 | TGTGCCAGCAGCCCTCTAGCCGATACAGGGTTGGTGACCCAGTACTTC | CASSPLADTGLVTQYF